The rows below give T cell receptor beta chains drawn from one sample of a study of TIL therapy for anti-PD-1-resistant metastatic lung cancer. The assay was immunoSEQ multiplex PCR, and TCRdb's table has in-frame clones only and misses some. The data contain some 18,000 clones, roughly four fifths of them singletons. The source material was blood, sampled at baseline. These receptor sequences come from a person aged 30 to 80 with non-small cell lung cancer. The CDR3 runs from the conserved cysteine through the conserved F or W. D genes are given only for firm matches. Clone size is shown for a subset of rows, as once, few, many or a class of expanded clone.

abundance: NA; v_gene: TRBV19; j_gene: TRBJ2-2; d_gene: NA; CDR3aa: CASSIPGRVSTGELFF; CDR3nt: TGTGCCAGTAGTATTCCTGGCAGGGTGAGCACCGGGGAGCTGTTTTTT
abundance: NA; v_gene: TRBV7-9; j_gene: TRBJ2-1; d_gene: NA; CDR3aa: CASSFGSGYNEQFF; CDR3nt: TGTGCCAGCAGCTTTGGTAGCGGCTACAATGAGCAGTTCTTC
abundance: NA; v_gene: TRBV10-3; j_gene: TRBJ1-4; d_gene: NA; CDR3aa: CAISESVENEKLFF; CDR3nt: TGTGCCATCAGTGAGTCGGTCGAAAATGAAAAACTGTTTTTT
abundance: NA; v_gene: TRBV11-2; j_gene: TRBJ2-7; d_gene: TRBD1; CDR3aa: CASSLTQRQGGRHEQYF; CDR3nt: TGTGCCAGCAGCCTGACACAGAGACAGGGGGGGCGCCACGAGCAGTACTTC
abundance: once; v_gene: TRBV2; j_gene: TRBJ1-3; d_gene: TRBD1; CDR3aa: CASSPPGQGGNTIYF; CDR3nt: TGTGCCAGCAGCCCGCCGGGACAGGGTGGAAACACCATATATTTT
abundance: NA; v_gene: TRBV19; j_gene: TRBJ2-1; d_gene: NA; CDR3aa: CASSTLAQYEQFF; CDR3nt: TGTGCCAGTAGTACCCTAGCTCAATATGAGCAGTTCTTC
abundance: NA; v_gene: TRBV5-1; j_gene: TRBJ1-6; d_gene: NA; CDR3aa: CASSLNSRSYNSPLHF; CDR3nt: TGCGCCAGCAGCTTGAACAGCCGCTCCTATAATTCACCCCTCCACTTT
abundance: NA; v_gene: TRBV29-1; j_gene: TRBJ2-5; d_gene: NA; CDR3aa: CSAEGGGQETQYF; CDR3nt: TGCAGCGCGGAAGGTGGCGGGCAAGAGACCCAGTACTTC
abundance: once; v_gene: TRBV19; j_gene: TRBJ1-2; d_gene: NA; CDR3aa: CASRTYFSSGRPGLDYGYTF; CDR3nt: TGTGCCAGTAGGACCTATTTTTCCTCAGGACGACCAGGGTTGGACTATGGCTACACCTTC
abundance: NA; v_gene: TRBV15; j_gene: TRBJ2-5; d_gene: NA; CDR3aa: CATSIEYGAAQYF; CDR3nt: TGTGCCACCAGCATAGAATACGGGGCGGCCCAGTACTTC
abundance: NA; v_gene: TRBV7-2; j_gene: TRBJ2-7; d_gene: NA; CDR3aa: CASTPLPGFAEQYF; CDR3nt: TGTGCCAGCACCCCACTCCCAGGTTTTGCCGAGCAGTACTTC
abundance: NA; v_gene: TRBV9; j_gene: TRBJ2-3; d_gene: TRBD2; CDR3aa: CASSVGTSGSTDTQYF; CDR3nt: TGTGCCAGCAGCGTCGGGACTAGCGGGAGCACAGATACGCAGTATTTT
abundance: NA; v_gene: TRBV27; j_gene: TRBJ1-2; d_gene: NA; CDR3aa: CASRGREEGYGYTF; CDR3nt: TGTGCCAGCAGAGGGCGGGAGGAGGGCTATGGCTACACCTTC
abundance: few; v_gene: TRBV19; j_gene: TRBJ1-2; d_gene: NA; CDR3aa: CASMTNYGYTF; CDR3nt: TGTGCCAGTATGACTAACTATGGCTACACCTTC
abundance: NA; v_gene: TRBV29-1; j_gene: TRBJ2-3; d_gene: TRBD2; CDR3aa: CSVVGSGGTDTQYF; CDR3nt: TGCAGCGTTGTGGGCAGCGGGGGAACAGATACGCAGTATTTT
abundance: NA; v_gene: TRBV5-1; j_gene: TRBJ2-7; d_gene: TRBD1; CDR3aa: CASSSLNILRTGEDEQYF; CDR3nt: TGCGCCAGCAGCTCACTAAACATCTTAAGGACAGGGGAGGACGAGCAGTACTTC
abundance: once; v_gene: TRBV5-1; j_gene: TRBJ2-7; d_gene: TRBD2; CDR3aa: CASSTTSGASYEQYF; CDR3nt: TGCGCCAGCAGCACGACTAGCGGGGCCTCCTACGAGCAGTACTTC
abundance: NA; v_gene: TRBV7-2; j_gene: TRBJ2-7; d_gene: TRBD1; CDR3aa: CASSKSGTGGSVQYF; CDR3nt: TGTGCCAGCAGCAAGAGCGGTACAGGGGGCTCGGTGCAGTACTTC
abundance: once; v_gene: TRBV27; j_gene: TRBJ2-2; d_gene: TRBD1; CDR3aa: CASSARSGGSNTGELFF; CDR3nt: TGTGCCAGCAGTGCCCGGTCAGGGGGCTCCAACACCGGGGAGCTGTTTTTT
abundance: NA; v_gene: TRBV6-5; j_gene: TRBJ2-3; d_gene: NA; CDR3aa: CATRLGDTQYF; CDR3nt: TGTGCCACGCGTCTGGGAGATACGCAGTATTTT
abundance: NA; v_gene: TRBV7-6; j_gene: TRBJ1-5; d_gene: NA; CDR3aa: CASSLQSSGRSNQPQHF; CDR3nt: TGTGCCAGCAGCTTACAGTCCTCGGGTAGAAGCAATCAGCCCCAGCATTTT
abundance: NA; v_gene: TRBV21-1; j_gene: TRBJ2-7; d_gene: NA; CDR3aa: CASSTPRPSGSYEQYF; CDR3nt: TGTGCCAGCAGCACTCCCCGGCCAAGCGGGAGCTACGAGCAGTACTTC
abundance: NA; v_gene: TRBV7-9; j_gene: TRBJ2-5; d_gene: NA; CDR3aa: CASSLARDEETQYF; CDR3nt: TGTGCCAGCAGCTTAGCCCGTGACGAAGAGACCCAGTACTTC
abundance: NA; v_gene: TRBV6-5; j_gene: TRBJ2-3; d_gene: TRBD2; CDR3aa: CASSYLLASSTDTQYF; CDR3nt: TGTGCCAGCAGTTACTTACTAGCGTCTAGCACAGATACGCAGTATTTT
abundance: NA; v_gene: TRBV5-5; j_gene: TRBJ1-4; d_gene: NA; CDR3aa: CASSDPQGANEKLFF; CDR3nt: TGTGCCAGCAGCGACCCACAGGGTGCTAATGAAAAACTGTTTTTT
abundance: NA; v_gene: TRBV19; j_gene: TRBJ2-1; d_gene: TRBD2; CDR3aa: CASRALAGGYNEQFF; CDR3nt: TGTGCCAGTAGGGCTCTAGCGGGGGGGTACAATGAGCAGTTCTTC
abundance: NA; v_gene: TRBV7-3; j_gene: TRBJ1-1; d_gene: NA; CDR3aa: CASSLTASGWLNTEAFF; CDR3nt: TGTGCCAGCAGCTTAACGGCCTCAGGGTGGCTGAACACTGAAGCTTTCTTT
abundance: NA; v_gene: TRBV28; j_gene: TRBJ1-6; d_gene: NA; CDR3aa: CASSSTGTLSPLHF; CDR3nt: TGTGCCAGCAGTTCCACTGGGACGCTCTCACCCCTCCACTTT
abundance: NA; v_gene: TRBV5-6; j_gene: TRBJ2-1; d_gene: NA; CDR3aa: CASSFFDRYNEQFF; CDR3nt: TGTGCCAGCAGCTTTTTCGACAGATACAATGAGCAGTTCTTC
abundance: NA; v_gene: TRBV9; j_gene: TRBJ2-1; d_gene: TRBD2; CDR3aa: CASSVDPWTSGGKSYNEQFF; CDR3nt: TGTGCCAGCAGCGTAGACCCCTGGACTAGCGGGGGGAAATCCTACAATGAGCAGTTCTTC
abundance: few; v_gene: TRBV9; j_gene: TRBJ2-5; d_gene: NA; CDR3aa: CASSGGQETQYF; CDR3nt: TGTGCCAGCAGCGGGGGGCAAGAGACCCAGTACTTC
abundance: once; v_gene: TRBV19; j_gene: TRBJ2-7; d_gene: NA; CDR3aa: CASSIAVRVGGRYEQYF; CDR3nt: TGTGCCAGTAGTATAGCTGTGAGAGTCGGGGGGCGATACGAGCAGTACTTC
abundance: few; v_gene: TRBV5-1; j_gene: TRBJ2-7; d_gene: TRBD1; CDR3aa: CASSLQTGPYEQYF; CDR3nt: TGCGCCAGCAGCTTGCAGACAGGGCCCTACGAGCAGTACTTC
abundance: NA; v_gene: TRBV5-1; j_gene: TRBJ1-1; d_gene: NA; CDR3aa: CASSWGPLNTEAFF; CDR3nt: TGCGCCAGCAGCTGGGGACCTCTGAACACTGAAGCTTTCTTT
abundance: NA; v_gene: TRBV6-1; j_gene: TRBJ2-2; d_gene: NA; CDR3aa: CASSQGLNTGELFF; CDR3nt: TGTGCCAGCAGTCAGGGATTGAACACCGGGGAGCTGTTTTTT
abundance: NA; v_gene: TRBV11-1; j_gene: TRBJ2-1; d_gene: NA; CDR3aa: CASSLAGTNEQFF; CDR3nt: TGTGCCAGCAGCTTAGCCGGGACAAATGAGCAGTTCTTC
abundance: NA; v_gene: TRBV19; j_gene: TRBJ1-1; d_gene: NA; CDR3aa: CASSTRTEAFF; CDR3nt: TGTGCCAGTAGTACCAGAACTGAAGCTTTCTTT
abundance: NA; v_gene: TRBV7-6; j_gene: TRBJ2-2; d_gene: NA; CDR3aa: CASSSDRNTGELFF; CDR3nt: TGTGCCAGCAGCTCCGACAGGAACACCGGGGAGCTGTTTTTT
abundance: NA; v_gene: TRBV18; j_gene: TRBJ2-3; d_gene: NA; CDR3aa: CASSRWLALTDTQYF; CDR3nt: TGTGCCAGCTCACGGTGGCTAGCGCTCACAGATACGCAGTATTTT